The 15 T cell receptor beta chains below were found in one sample sequenced in a study of CD8 T cells in ankylosing spondylitis. Whole-study results and caveats: One TCR beta motif, made up of roughly 8 highly homologous variants, appeared characteristic of ankylosing spondylitis blood.

Using its own MiXCR run on the 5' RACE reads, TCRdb lists one record per CDR3 protein. The table lists 750,000 to 850,000 distinct CDR3 sequences, about 11% of them singletons. These receptors are not linked to any known antigen. Sequencing input: blood, either unsorted or a sorted T cell fraction (not recorded which). Source of these receptors: a male donor with ankylosing spondylitis.

This rearrangement joins TRBV4-2 to TRBJ2-7; TRBD2 agrees at 11 bases. Germline V gene data show CDR1 as LGHNA and CDR2 as YNFKEQ. Germline trimming cut 4 bases from V and 5 bases from J; bases unmatched to any gene: 16. The CDR3 covers 18 residues. The CDR3 reads CASSPPLVAGGFGDEQYF. CDR3 sequence (DNA): TGTGCCAGCAGCCCACCCCTTGTAGCGGGAGGGTTTGGCGACGAGCAGTACTTC.

In its sample, this clonotype was seen many times. This chain connects TRBV4-3 to TRBJ2-5, with 7 bases aligning to TRBD1. Per germline, CDR1 LGHNA and CDR2 YSLEER. V dropped 4 bases and J dropped 0; count of bases not matched to a gene: 8. The length of the CDR3 is 16 residues. The CDR3: CASSPEGAGDQETQYF. The CDR3 DNA is TGCGCCAGCAGCCCCGAGGGGGCAGGAGACCAAGAGACCCAGTACTTC.

Many counts were recorded for this clonotype. The chain joins TRBV29-1 to TRBJ2-1; 8 bases map to TRBD1. The V segment lost 6 bases and the J segment 3 bases; nucleotides outside the gene matches: 4. The length of the CDR3 is 13 residues. Germline CDR1 SQVTM, CDR2 ANQGSEA. CDR3 nucleotide sequence: TGCAGCGTCCGGACAGGGATCTACAATGAGCAGTTCTTC. Residues: CSVRTGIYNEQFF.

This clonotype showed up just a few times. This chain connects TRBV5-1 to TRBJ2-2; D is possibly TRBD2 (6 bases). The CDR3 is 12 amino acids. Trimming removed 4 bases from V and 13 bases from J, with 14 bases in between. CDR1 SGHRS and CDR2 YFSETQ come from the germline V gene. In nucleotides, the CDR3 is TGCGCCAGCAGCCCCGAGGAGGGGCGGCTGTTTTTT. It yields the protein CASSPEEGRLFF.

CDR3 DNA: TGTGCCAGCAGCGGAGGGACAGGGGCGAACACTGAAGCTTTCTTT. It encodes CASSGGTGANTEAFF. The chain joins TRBV9 to TRBJ1-1; 10 bases fit TRBD1. The germline V gene encodes CDR1 SGDLS and CDR2 YYNGEE. J was trimmed by 1 base and V by 3 bases; bases with no gene match: 3. There are 15 residues in the CDR3.

This clonotype was counted only a few times. V usage is TRBV6-1 and J usage is TRBJ2-7; D gene ambiguous. The length of the CDR3 is 13 residues. V dropped 6 bases and J dropped 9 bases, with 18 bases sitting between them. The germline V gene has CDR1 MNHNS and CDR2 SASEGT. CDR3 sequence (DNA): TGTGCCAGCAGCCTTGGGTCATGGGGTGGGCAGTACTTC. It yields the protein CASSLGSWGGQYF.

This clonotype was observed a handful of times. The rearrangement joins TRBV20-1 to TRBJ1-2; TRBD1 matches 7 bases. CDR1 and CDR2 (germline): DFQATT, SNEGSKA (reference sequence). V shed 5 bases and J 2 bases; nucleotides not matched to a gene: 11. CDR3 length equals 15 residues. The CDR3 DNA is TGCAGTGCTTCCGGGACAGCATCAACAAACTATGGCTACACCTTC. Translated: CSASGTASTNYGYTF.

The sample holds a few counts of this clonotype. The chain couples TRBV15 to TRBJ1-1; TRBD1 might be the D (5 bases). The germline V and J ends were trimmed by 0 bases and 2 bases, with 13 bases remaining between them. This CDR3 has 16 residues. CDR1 LNHNV and CDR2 YYDKDF come from the germline V gene (reference sequence). Here the CDR3 DNA reads TGTGCCACCAGCAGAGATAGAAACAGGAAAAACACTGAAGCTTTCTTT. It yields the protein CATSRDRNRKNTEAFF.

The chain employs TRBV5-5 and TRBJ1-2; 11 nucleotides align to TRBD1. The ends lost 5 bases at V and 8 bases at J; junction bases unmatched: 11. CDR1 is SGHKS, CDR2 YYEKEE, per germline (reference sequence). The CDR3 is 15 residues long. The CDR3 bases are TGTGCCAGCAGGTTACCAGGACAGGGGGCGCGGGGCTACACCTTC. As protein: CASRLPGQGARGYTF.

This clonotype was counted ten times or more. J is TRBJ2-1 and V is TRBV7-2, with D perhaps given as TRBD1 or TRBD2 (5 bases each). V was shortened by 3 bases and J by 4 bases, with 13 bases between the two germline ends. This CDR3 contains 15 residues. Per germline, CDR1 SGHTA and CDR2 FQGNSA. DNA of the CDR3: TGTGCCAGCAGCTTCGCAGGGACCCAATACAATGAGCAGTTCTTC. This encodes CASSFAGTQYNEQFF.

This clonotype was counted a few times. The V and J genes are TRBV28 and TRBJ2-1; possibly TRBD1 or TRBD2 for D (5 bases each). V was cut by 4 bases and J by 0 bases, with 10 bases left in between. CDR3 length: 15 residues. Germline CDR1 reads MDHEN; CDR2 reads SYDVKM. CDR3 in DNA: TGTGCCAGCAGTTGGGACGCTAGCTCCTACAATGAGCAGTTCTTC. This gives the protein CASSWDASSYNEQFF.

The chain combines TRBV7-8 with TRBJ1-4; no reliable D call. V lost 5 bases to trimming and J lost 8 bases, with 15 bases between them. Per the germline V gene, CDR1 is SGHVS and CDR2 is FQNEAQ. This CDR3 region has 14 residues. CDR3: CASSPQGFSEKLFF. The CDR3 DNA follows: TGTGCCAGCAGCCCCCAAGGGTTTTCCGAAAAACTGTTTTTT.

The chain carries TRBV7-2 and TRBJ1-4; D not certain. The V end lost 5 bases, the J end lost 8 bases, and 12 bases lay between the germline ends. In germline, CDR1 is SGHTA, CDR2 FQGNSA. This CDR3 has 13 residues. CDR3 in amino acids: CASSGQHLEKLFF. Here the CDR3 DNA reads TGTGCCAGCAGCGGGCAGCACTTAGAAAAACTGTTTTTT.

This clonotype came up many times. V usage is TRBV4-3 and J usage is TRBJ2-1; the D gene is possibly TRBD2 (6 bases). The germline V gene has CDR1 LGHNA and CDR2 YSLEER. Trimming shortened V by 0 bases and J by 4 bases, and 16 bases separated the two germline ends. The CDR3 sequence is 17 residues long. The CDR3, as DNA: TGCGCCAGCAGCCAAGATTTTACGGGAGTGGAATACAATGAGCAGTTCTTC. It encodes CASSQDFTGVEYNEQFF.

This clonotype was detected only a few times. The chain joins TRBV2 to TRBJ1-1; TRBD1 might be the D (5 bases). Deletions cut 3 bases from V and 1 base from J, with 9 bases between. The CDR3 length is 14 residues. Germline V CDR1 and CDR2: SNHLY, FYNNEI. The CDR3 nucleotides are TGTGCCAGCAGTGAGGTTGGGGGGAACACTGAAGCTTTCTTT. The encoded protein is CASSEVGGNTEAFF.